The TCR beta chain under discussion was sequenced for a study of shared clonotypes between healthy human individuals. Concerning this clone: The sample has other DNA sequences that encode this CDR3 too.

This was a deep-level run. In the original workflow: Owing to the provision of junction-only sequences devoid of quality scores by immunoSEQ, filtering differed. Clones were sequenced by immunoSEQ multiplex PCR, and TCRdb holds only the in-frame ones, with some missing. The V and J calls and clone size were taken over from that table, and D and trimming were inferred from the DNA. The sample records 2.5 million or so clones, approximately 90% being singletons. There were no recent acute infections or vaccinations among the donors, who were healthy HIV-negative adults. Donors, without exception, were Caucasian adults residing in Nashville, Tennessee. J was trimmed by 7 bases and V by 1 base; bases with no gene match: 9. The CDR3 has 16 amino acids. Germline CDR1 and CDR2: SGHRS and YFSETQ.

The sequence derives from a man between 18 and 35 years old in good health. Sequencing input: naive CD4+ T cells sorted from blood. As to subset: CD45RA+ positively selected. The rearrangement uses TRBV5-1 and TRBJ2-1; TRBD2 aligns across 9 bases. CDR3 sequence reads: CASSLTTSGGSNEQFF. CDR3 bases: TGCGCCAGCAGCTTGACTACAAGCGGGGGGTCGAATGAGCAGTTCTTC.